This TCR beta chain derives from a study of T cell repertoires in cytomegalovirus infection. Across the whole study: Recently identified HLA-C-restricted and well-studied HLA-B-restricted CMV epitopes were used. Indicated by public TCR beta signatures were CMV infection and matching HLA type.

This clonotype was seen more than once but under ten times. Its antigen remains unknown. TCRdb reprocessed the reads with MiXCR, giving one entry per CDR3 protein. Of 200,000 or so distinct CDR3 sequences listed, 35% to 40% are singletons. The ends lost 4 bases at V and 0 bases at J; junction bases unmatched: 7. Looked up from germline, CDR1 is SGHVS and CDR2 is FQNEAQ. The CDR3 extends over 16 amino acids. Study-level findings and limits: Predominance within the ex vivo response was attributable to HLA-C-restricted CMV-specific TCR beta clonotypes. CMV carriers with the relevant HLA were identified by cumulative public TCR beta family frequency.

The material sequenced was CD8+ T cells from cultured PBMCs, taken from culture after CMV antigen stimulation. The rearrangement joins TRBV7-8 to TRBJ1-1, with 8 bases lining up with TRBD1. The receptor was derived from a human donor in good health (CMV status not recorded). Some clones in this sample may be carry-over from other donors' samples. CDR3 protein: CASSSRTGPMNTEAFF. In DNA, the CDR3 is TGTGCCAGCAGCTCTCGGACAGGGCCCATGAACACTGAAGCTTTCTTT.